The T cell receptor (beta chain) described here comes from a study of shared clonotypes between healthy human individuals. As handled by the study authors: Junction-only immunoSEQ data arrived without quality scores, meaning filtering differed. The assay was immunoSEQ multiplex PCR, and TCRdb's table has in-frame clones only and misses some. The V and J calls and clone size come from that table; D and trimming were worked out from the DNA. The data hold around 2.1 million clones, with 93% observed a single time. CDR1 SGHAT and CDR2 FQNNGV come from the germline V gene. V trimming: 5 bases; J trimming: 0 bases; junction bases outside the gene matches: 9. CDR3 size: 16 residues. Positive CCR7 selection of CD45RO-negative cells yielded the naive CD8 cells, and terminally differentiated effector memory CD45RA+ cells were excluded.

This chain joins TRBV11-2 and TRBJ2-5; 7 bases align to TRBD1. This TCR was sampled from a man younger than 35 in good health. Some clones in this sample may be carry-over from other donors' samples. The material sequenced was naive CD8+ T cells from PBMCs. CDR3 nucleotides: TGTGCCAGCAGCCCATTGACAGGGACGTACCAAGAGACCCAGTACTTC. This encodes CASSPLTGTYQETQYF.